The rows below give T cell receptor beta chains drawn from one sample of a study of Ad26.COV2.S vaccination and SARS-CoV-2 variants. Produced via immunoSEQ multiplex PCR; TCRdb's table is partial and in-frame only. Of 250,000 or so clones listed, around 90% were seen once; the top ten hold less than 3%. The specimen comprised peripheral blood, sampled in a trial of Ad26.COV2.S vaccine versus placebo. The receptor source for this set is a person between 18 and 65 years old who received the Ad26.COV2.S COVID-19 vaccine or a placebo. CDR3s include the opening cysteine and the closing phenylalanine or tryptophan. D genes are given only for firm matches. Only some rows state a clone size, as once, few, many or a class for expanded clones.

TGTGCCAGCAGCAAGGAAGGGACGGGCTACACCTTC	CASSKEGTGYTF	few	TRBJ1-2	NA	TRBV13
TGTGCCAGCAGCCCCGTTTGGGGGAACGAGCAGTACTTC	CASSPVWGNEQYF	NA	TRBJ2-7	NA	TRBV5-8
TGCGCCAGCAGCCAAGACGTCGACAGGGTACATGAGCAGTTCTTC	CASSQDVDRVHEQFF	NA	TRBJ2-1	TRBD1	TRBV4-3
TGTGCCAGCAGCTTACTCGGGACTAGCGGGTCTGGTGAGCAGTATTTT	CASSLLGTSGSGEQYF	NA	TRBJ2-3	TRBD2	TRBV7-2
TGTGCCATCAGTGAGGGGGCGGGTGAGCAGTTCTTC	CAISEGAGEQFF	NA	TRBJ2-1	NA	TRBV10-3
TGTGCCAGCAGTTACTCTGGACAGGGGGCTGCGGAGACCCAGTACTTC	CASSYSGQGAAETQYF	NA	TRBJ2-5	TRBD1	TRBV6-2/TRBV6-3
TGCGCCAGCAGTTACACAGGGGTAAGCACTGAAGCTTTCTTT	CASSYTGVSTEAFF	NA	TRBJ1-1	TRBD1	TRBV5-1
TGCAGCGTGACTTTACGGGAGGTCCAAGAGACCCAGTACTTC	CSVTLREVQETQYF	once	TRBJ2-5	TRBD2	TRBV29-1
TGTGCCAGCAGTTACTCGGTCAGCAGGGCCGCGGCAGGAACGCAGTATTTT	CASSYSVSRAAAGTQYF	NA	TRBJ2-3	NA	TRBV6-2/TRBV6-3
TGTGCCAGAAGCTTAGTGGGGGGGCGAAACGGTAATTTCCCCTTC	CARSLVGGRNGNFPF	NA	TRBJ1-2	NA	TRBV7-5
TGTGCCAGCAGTTCCGCTGCGGGAGCAAGAACTGAAGCTTTCTTT	CASSSAAGARTEAFF	NA	TRBJ1-1	NA	TRBV7-9
TGCGCCAGCAGCTCGGGGAACTATGGCTACACCTTC	CASSSGNYGYTF	few	TRBJ1-2	NA	TRBV5-1
TGTGCCAGCTCACACTCCGGTTACACCGGGGAGCTGTTTTTT	CASSHSGYTGELFF	NA	TRBJ2-2	NA	TRBV18
TGTGCCAGTAGTCCGCGGGTTGTGGGACAGGGCTACAATGAGCAGTTCTTC	CASSPRVVGQGYNEQFF	NA	TRBJ2-1	TRBD1	TRBV19
TGTGCCAGCAGTTACCGGCGGCCACACTACAATGAGCAGTTCTTC	CASSYRRPHYNEQFF	NA	TRBJ2-1	NA	TRBV6-2/TRBV6-3
TGCGCCAGCAGCAAAGGGACTTTCCAAGAGACCCAGTACTTC	CASSKGTFQETQYF	NA	TRBJ2-5	NA	TRBV5-1
TGTGCCAGCAGCTTTGAAAGCCAAGAGACCCAGTACTTC	CASSFESQETQYF	NA	TRBJ2-5	NA	TRBV5-4
TGTGCCTGGAGTCCTGGGTTGTATCAGCCCCAGCATTTT	CAWSPGLYQPQHF	NA	TRBJ1-5	NA	TRBV30
TGTGCCAGCAGCTTCGGGACAACCGGACCCGGGGAGCTGTTTTTT	CASSFGTTGPGELFF	NA	TRBJ2-2	NA	TRBV7-2
TGTGCCAGCAGCGTAGTGGGGAGGGCGGGCACAGATACGCAGTATTTT	CASSVVGRAGTDTQYF	NA	TRBJ2-3	TRBD2	TRBV9
TGTGCCAGCAGTGCGGGGGGGGCCGGGGAGCTGTTTTTT	CASSAGGAGELFF	NA	TRBJ2-2	TRBD2	TRBV12-3/TRBV12-4
TGTGCCAGCAGCCAAGGGTTGACATCCACCGGGGAGCTGTTTTTT	CASSQGLTSTGELFF	NA	TRBJ2-2	NA	TRBV4-2